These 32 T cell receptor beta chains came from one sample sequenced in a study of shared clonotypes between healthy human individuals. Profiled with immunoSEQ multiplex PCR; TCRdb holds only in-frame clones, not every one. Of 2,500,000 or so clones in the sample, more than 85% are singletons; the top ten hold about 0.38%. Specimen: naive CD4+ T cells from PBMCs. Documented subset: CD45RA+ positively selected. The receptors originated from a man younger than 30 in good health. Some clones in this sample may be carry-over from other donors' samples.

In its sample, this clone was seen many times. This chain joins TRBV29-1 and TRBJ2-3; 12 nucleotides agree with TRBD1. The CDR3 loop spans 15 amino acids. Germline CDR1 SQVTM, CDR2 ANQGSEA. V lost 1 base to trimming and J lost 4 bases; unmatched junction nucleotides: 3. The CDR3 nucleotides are TGCAGCGTTGAAGGGGGACAGGGGGCGGCAGATACGCAGTATTTT. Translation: CSVEGGQGAADTQYF.

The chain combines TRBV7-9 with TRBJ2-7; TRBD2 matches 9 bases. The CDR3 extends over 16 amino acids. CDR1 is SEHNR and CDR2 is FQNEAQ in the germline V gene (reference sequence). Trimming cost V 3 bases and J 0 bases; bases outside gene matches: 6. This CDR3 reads CASSFASGRSSYEQYF. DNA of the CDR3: TGTGCCAGCAGCTTCGCGAGCGGGAGGAGCTCCTACGAGCAGTACTTC.

CDR3 nucleotides: TGTGCCAGCTCAGAGGACAGAAACTATGGCTACACCTTC. Translated: CASSEDRNYGYTF. The chain is built from TRBV18 and TRBJ1-2, with D tentatively TRBD1 (6 bases). V gave up 5 bases and J gave up 2 bases, with 9 bases separating them. CDR1 is KGHSH, CDR2 LQKENI, per germline. The CDR3 totals 13 residues.

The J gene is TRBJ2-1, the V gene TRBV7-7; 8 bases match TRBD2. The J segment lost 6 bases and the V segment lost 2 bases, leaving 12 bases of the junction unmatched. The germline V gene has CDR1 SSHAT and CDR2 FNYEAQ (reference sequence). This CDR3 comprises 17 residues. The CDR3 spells CASSLYPGSGRGNEQFF. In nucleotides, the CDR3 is TGTGCCAGCAGCTTATATCCGGGGAGCGGGAGAGGCAATGAGCAGTTCTTC.

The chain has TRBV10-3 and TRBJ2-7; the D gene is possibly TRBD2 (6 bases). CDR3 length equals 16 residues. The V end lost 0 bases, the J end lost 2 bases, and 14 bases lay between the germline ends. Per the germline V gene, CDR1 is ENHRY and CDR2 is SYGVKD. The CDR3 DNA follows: TGTGCCATCAGTGAGTCTGTCGGGGGACCACCCTACGAGCAGTACTTC. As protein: CAISESVGGPPYEQYF.

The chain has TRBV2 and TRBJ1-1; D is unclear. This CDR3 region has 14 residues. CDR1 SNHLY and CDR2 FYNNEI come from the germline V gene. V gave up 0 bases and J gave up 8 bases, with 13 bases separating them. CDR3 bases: TGTGCCAGCAGTGAAGCGGAATCACAGCGAGAAGCTTTCTTT. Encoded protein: CASSEAESQREAFF.

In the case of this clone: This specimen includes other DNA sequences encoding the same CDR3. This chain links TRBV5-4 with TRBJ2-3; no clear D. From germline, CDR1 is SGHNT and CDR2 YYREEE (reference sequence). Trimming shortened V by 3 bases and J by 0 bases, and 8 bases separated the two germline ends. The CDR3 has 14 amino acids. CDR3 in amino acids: CASSSSSSTDTQYF. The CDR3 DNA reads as TGTGCCAGCAGCTCATCATCTAGCACAGATACGCAGTATTTT.

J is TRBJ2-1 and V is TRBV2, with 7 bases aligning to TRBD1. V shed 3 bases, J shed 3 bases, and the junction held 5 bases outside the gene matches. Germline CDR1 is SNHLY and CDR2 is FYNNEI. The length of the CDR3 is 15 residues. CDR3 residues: CASSEQGVGYNEQFF. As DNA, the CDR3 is TGTGCCAGCAGTGAGCAGGGGGTAGGCTACAATGAGCAGTTCTTC.

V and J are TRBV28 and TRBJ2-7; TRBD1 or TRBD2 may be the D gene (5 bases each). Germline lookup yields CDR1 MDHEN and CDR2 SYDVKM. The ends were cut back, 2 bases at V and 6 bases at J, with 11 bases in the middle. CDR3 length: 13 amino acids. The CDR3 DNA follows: TGTGCCAGCAGTTTACGGGGACCGTCCGAGCAGTACTTC. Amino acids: CASSLRGPSEQYF.

CDR3 sequence reads: CASSFTREQFF. The CDR3 region has the DNA TGTGCCAGCAGTTTTACACGTGAGCAGTTCTTC. The V call is TRBV28, the J call TRBJ2-1; no firm D call. The germline V and J ends were trimmed by 3 bases and 9 bases, with 6 bases remaining between them. This CDR3 region has 11 residues. Germline CDR1 MDHEN, CDR2 SYDVKM.

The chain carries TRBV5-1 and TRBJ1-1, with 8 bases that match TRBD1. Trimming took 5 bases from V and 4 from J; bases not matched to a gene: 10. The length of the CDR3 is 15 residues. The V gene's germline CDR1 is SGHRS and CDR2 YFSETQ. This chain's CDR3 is CASRSQGAISTEAFF. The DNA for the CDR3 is TGCGCCAGCAGGTCTCAGGGGGCGATTAGCACTGAAGCTTTCTTT.

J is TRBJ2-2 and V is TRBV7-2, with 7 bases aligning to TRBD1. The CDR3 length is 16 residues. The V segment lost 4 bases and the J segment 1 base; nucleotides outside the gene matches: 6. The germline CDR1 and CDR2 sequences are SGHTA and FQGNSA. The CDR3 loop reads CASSSLGTENTGELFF. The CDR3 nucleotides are TGTGCCAGCAGCTCCTTAGGGACAGAGAACACCGGGGAGCTGTTTTTT.

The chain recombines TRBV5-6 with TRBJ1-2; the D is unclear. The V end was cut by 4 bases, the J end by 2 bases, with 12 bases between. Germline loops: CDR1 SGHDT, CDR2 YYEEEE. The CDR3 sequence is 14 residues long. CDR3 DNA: TGTGCCAGCAGCGACGGACGGATGAACTATGGCTACACCTTC. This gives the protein CASSDGRMNYGYTF.

CDR3 sequence: CASSIERGLAGGPLNEQFF. CDR3 DNA sequence: TGTGCCAGCAGTATAGAACGAGGACTAGCGGGAGGGCCTCTCAATGAGCAGTTCTTC. The chain carries TRBV27 and TRBJ2-1; 15 positions agree with TRBD2. Trimming removed 5 bases from V and 6 bases from J; junction bases left unmatched: 14. CDR1 MNHEY and CDR2 SMNVEV come from the germline V gene (reference sequence). The CDR3 is 19 residues long.

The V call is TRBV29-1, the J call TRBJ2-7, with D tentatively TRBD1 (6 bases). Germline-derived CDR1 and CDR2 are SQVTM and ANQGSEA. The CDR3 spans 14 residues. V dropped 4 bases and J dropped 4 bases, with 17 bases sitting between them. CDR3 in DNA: TGCAGCGTTGGGGTCCTTGACAGGTCTTACGAGCAGTACTTC. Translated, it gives CSVGVLDRSYEQYF.

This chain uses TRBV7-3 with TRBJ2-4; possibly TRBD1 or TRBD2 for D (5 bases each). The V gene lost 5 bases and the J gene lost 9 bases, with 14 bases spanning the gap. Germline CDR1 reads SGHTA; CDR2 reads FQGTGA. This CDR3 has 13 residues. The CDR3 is CASSAGVQGIQYF. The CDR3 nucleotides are TGTGCCAGCAGCGCCGGGGTCCAGGGCATTCAGTACTTC.

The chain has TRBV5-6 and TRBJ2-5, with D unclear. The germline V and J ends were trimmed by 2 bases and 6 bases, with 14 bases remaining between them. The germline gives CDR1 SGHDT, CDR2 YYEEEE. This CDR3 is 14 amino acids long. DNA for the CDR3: TGTGCCAGCAGCTTTTGGTCGAAAAGCAAGACCCAGTACTTC. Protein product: CASSFWSKSKTQYF.

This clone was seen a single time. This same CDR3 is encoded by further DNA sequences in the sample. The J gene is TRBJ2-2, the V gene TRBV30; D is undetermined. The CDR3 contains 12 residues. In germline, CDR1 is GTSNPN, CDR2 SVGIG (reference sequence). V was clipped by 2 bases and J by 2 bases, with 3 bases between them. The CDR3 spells CAWSINTGELFF. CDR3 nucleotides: TGTGCCTGGAGTATTAACACCGGGGAGCTGTTTTTT.

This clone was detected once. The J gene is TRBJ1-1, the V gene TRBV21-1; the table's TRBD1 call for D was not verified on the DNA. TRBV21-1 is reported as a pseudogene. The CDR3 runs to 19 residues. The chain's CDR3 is CASSKARSGQANMNTEAFF. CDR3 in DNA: TGTGCCAGCAGCAAAGCGCGGTCCGGACAGGCCAACATGAACACTGAAGCTTTCTTT.

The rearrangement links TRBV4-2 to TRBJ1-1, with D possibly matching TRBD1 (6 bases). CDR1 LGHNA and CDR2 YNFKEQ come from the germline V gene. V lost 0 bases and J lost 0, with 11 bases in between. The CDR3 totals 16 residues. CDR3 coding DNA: TGTGCCAGCAGCCAAGAAGGAGGACAGATGAACACTGAAGCTTTCTTT. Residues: CASSQEGGQMNTEAFF.

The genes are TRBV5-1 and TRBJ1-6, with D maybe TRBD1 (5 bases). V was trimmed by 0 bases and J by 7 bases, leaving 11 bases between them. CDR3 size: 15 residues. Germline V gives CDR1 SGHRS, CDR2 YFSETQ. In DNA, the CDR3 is TGCGCCAGCAGCTTGGAAGGGACGGGAAATTCACCCCTCCACTTT. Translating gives CASSLEGTGNSPLHF.

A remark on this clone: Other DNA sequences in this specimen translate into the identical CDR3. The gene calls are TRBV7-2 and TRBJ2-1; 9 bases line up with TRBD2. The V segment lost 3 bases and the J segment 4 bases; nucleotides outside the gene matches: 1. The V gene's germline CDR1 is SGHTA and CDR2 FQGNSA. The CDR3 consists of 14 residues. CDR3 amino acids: CASSFSGSYNEQFF. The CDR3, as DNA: TGTGCCAGCAGCTTTAGCGGGAGTTACAATGAGCAGTTCTTC.

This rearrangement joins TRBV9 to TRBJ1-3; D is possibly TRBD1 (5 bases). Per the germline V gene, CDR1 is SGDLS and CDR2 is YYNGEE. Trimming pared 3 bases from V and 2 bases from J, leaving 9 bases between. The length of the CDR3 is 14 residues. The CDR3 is CASSGGVAGNTIYF. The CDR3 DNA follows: TGTGCCAGCAGCGGGGGGGTGGCTGGAAACACCATATATTTT.

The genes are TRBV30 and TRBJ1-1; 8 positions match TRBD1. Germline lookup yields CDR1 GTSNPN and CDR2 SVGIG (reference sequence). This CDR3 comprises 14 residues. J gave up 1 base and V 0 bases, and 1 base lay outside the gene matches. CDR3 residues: CAWSVTGGNTEAFF. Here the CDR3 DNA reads TGTGCCTGGAGTGTAACAGGGGGGAACACTGAAGCTTTCTTT.

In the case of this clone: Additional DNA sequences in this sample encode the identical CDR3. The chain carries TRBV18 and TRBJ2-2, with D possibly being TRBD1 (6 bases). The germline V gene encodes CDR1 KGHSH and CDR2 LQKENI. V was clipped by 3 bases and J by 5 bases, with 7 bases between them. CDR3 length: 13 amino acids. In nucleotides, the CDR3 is TGTGCCAGCTCACCGGACAGTACCGGGGAGCTGTTTTTT. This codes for CASSPDSTGELFF.

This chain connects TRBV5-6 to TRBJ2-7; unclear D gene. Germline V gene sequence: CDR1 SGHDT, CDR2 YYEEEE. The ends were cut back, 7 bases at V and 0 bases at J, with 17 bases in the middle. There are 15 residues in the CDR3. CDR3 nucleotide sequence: TGTGCCAGCGGTTCCTTAGACACCGACTCCTACGAGCAGTACTTC. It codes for CASGSLDTDSYEQYF.

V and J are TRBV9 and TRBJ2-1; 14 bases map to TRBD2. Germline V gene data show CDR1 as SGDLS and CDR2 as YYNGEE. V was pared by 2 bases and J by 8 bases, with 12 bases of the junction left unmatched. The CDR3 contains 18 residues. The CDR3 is CASSVGTSGRGGWYEQFF. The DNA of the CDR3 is TGTGCCAGCAGCGTCGGGACTAGCGGGAGAGGGGGTTGGTATGAGCAGTTCTTC.

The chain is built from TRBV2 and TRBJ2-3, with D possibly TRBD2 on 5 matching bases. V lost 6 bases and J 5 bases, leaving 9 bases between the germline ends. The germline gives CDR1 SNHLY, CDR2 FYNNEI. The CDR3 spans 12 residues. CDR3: CASRRGKDTQYF. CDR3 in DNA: TGTGCCAGCAGGAGAGGGAAAGATACGCAGTATTTT.

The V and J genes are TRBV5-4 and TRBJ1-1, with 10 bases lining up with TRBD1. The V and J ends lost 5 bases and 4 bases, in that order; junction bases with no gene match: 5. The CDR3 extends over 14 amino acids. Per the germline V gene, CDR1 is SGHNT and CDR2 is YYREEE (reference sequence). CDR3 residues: CASRWGQGITEAFF. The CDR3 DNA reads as TGTGCCAGCAGGTGGGGACAGGGGATCACTGAAGCTTTCTTT.

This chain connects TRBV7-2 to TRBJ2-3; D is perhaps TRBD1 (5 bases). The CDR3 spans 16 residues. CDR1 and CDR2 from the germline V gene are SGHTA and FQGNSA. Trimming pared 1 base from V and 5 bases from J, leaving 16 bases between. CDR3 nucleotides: TGTGCCAGCAGCTTAGGGCAGGGTAGGGGTCAAGATACGCAGTATTTT. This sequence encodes CASSLGQGRGQDTQYF.

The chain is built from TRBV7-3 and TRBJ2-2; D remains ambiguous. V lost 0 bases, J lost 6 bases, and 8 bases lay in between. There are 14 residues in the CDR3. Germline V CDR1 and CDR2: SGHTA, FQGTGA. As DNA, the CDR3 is TGTGCCAGCAGCTTAACTCGCGATCCCGGGGAGCTGTTTTTT. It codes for CASSLTRDPGELFF.

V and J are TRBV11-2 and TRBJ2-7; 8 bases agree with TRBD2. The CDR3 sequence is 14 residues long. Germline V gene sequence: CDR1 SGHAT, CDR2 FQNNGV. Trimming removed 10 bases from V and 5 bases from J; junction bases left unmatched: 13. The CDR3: CATAKSGSFHEQYF. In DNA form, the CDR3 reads TGTGCCACTGCCAAAAGCGGGAGTTTTCACGAGCAGTACTTC.